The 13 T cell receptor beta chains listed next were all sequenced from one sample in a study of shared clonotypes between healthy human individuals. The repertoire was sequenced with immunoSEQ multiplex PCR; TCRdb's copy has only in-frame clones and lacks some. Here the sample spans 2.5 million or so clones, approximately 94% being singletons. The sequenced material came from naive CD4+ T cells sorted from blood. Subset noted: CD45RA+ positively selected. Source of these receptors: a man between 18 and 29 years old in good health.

In nucleotides, the CDR3 is TGTGCCAGCAGCCGAGGGGTAAAGCAGTCCTATGGCTACACCTTC. This gives the protein CASSRGVKQSYGYTF. The chain uses TRBV6-5 and TRBJ1-2, with D possibly TRBD1 on 5 matching bases. The CDR3 contains 15 residues. V lost 6 bases, J lost 4 bases, and 18 bases lay in between. Germline assignment: CDR1 MNHEY and CDR2 SVGAGI.

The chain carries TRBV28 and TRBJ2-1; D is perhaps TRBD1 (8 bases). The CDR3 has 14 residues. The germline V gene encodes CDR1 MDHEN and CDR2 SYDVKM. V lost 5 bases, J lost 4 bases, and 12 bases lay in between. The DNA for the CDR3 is TGTGCCAGCAGTGCGGGGGACAGGTACAATGAGCAGTTCTTC. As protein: CASSAGDRYNEQFF.

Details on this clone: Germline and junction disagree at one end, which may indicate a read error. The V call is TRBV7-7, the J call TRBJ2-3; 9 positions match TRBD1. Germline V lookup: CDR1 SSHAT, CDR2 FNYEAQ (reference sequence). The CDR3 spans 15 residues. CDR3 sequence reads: CASSQTGGSTDTQYF. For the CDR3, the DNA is TGTGCTAGCAGCCAGACAGGGGGGAGCACAGATACGCAGTATTTT.

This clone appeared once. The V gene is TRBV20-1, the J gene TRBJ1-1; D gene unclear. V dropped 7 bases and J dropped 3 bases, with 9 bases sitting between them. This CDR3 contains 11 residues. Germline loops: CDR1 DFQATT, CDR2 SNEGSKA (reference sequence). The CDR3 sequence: CSGRADTEAFF. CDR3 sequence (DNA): TGCAGTGGCCGGGCGGACACTGAAGCTTTCTTT.

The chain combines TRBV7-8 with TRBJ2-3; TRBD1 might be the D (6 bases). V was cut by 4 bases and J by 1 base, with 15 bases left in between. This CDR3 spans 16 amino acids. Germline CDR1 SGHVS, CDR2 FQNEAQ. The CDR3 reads CASSSSRTAGTDTQYF. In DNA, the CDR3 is TGTGCCAGCAGCTCAAGCAGGACAGCTGGCACAGATACGCAGTATTTT.

CDR3 DNA sequence: TGTGCCAGCAGCCAAGATAGGGGGAATACTGAAGCTTTCTTT. It is translated as CASSQDRGNTEAFF. The chain links TRBV4-2 to TRBJ1-1, with D possibly matching TRBD1 (6 bases). This CDR3 comprises 14 residues. Trimming took 0 bases from V and 5 from J, leaving 10 bases between them. Per germline, CDR1 LGHNA and CDR2 YNFKEQ.

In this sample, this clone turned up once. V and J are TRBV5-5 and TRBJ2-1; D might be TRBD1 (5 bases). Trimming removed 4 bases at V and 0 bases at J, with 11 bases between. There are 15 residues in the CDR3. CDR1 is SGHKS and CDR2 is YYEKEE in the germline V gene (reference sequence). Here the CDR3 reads CASSPGPSSYNEQFF. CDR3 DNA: TGTGCCAGCAGCCCAGGGCCTAGCTCCTACAATGAGCAGTTCTTC.

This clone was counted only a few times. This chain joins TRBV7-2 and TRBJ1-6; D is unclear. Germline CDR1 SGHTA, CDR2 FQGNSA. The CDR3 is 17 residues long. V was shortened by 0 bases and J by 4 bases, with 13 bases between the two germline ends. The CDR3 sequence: CASSLAFGGNYNSPLHF. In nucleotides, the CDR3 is TGTGCCAGCAGCTTAGCGTTCGGCGGAAATTATAATTCACCCCTCCACTTT. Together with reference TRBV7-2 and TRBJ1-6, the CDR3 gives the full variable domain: GAGVSQSPSNKVTEKGKDVELRCDPISGHTALYWYRQSLGQGLEFLIYFQGNSAPDKSGLPSDRFSAERTGGSVSTLTIQRTQQEDSAVYLCASSLAFGGNYNSPLHFGNGTRLTVT.

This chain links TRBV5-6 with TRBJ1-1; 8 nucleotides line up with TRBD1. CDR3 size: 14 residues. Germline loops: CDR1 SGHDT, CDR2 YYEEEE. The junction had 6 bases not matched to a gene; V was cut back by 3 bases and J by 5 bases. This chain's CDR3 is CASSSDREGTEAFF. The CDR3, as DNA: TGTGCCAGCAGCTCGGACAGGGAAGGGACTGAAGCTTTCTTT. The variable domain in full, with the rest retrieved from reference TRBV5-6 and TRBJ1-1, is DAGVTQSPTHLIKTRGQQVTLRCSPKSGHDTVSWYQQALGQGPQFIFQYYEEEERQRGNFPDRFSGHQFPNYSSELNVNALLLGDSALYLCASSSDREGTEAFFGQGTRLTVV.

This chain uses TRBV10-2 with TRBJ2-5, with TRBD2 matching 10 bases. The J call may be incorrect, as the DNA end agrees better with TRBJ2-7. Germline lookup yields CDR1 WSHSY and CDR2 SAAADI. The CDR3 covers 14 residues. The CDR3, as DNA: TGCGCCAGCAGTGGCCTAGCGGGGGCCTACGAGCAGTACTTC. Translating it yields CASSGLAGAYEQYF.

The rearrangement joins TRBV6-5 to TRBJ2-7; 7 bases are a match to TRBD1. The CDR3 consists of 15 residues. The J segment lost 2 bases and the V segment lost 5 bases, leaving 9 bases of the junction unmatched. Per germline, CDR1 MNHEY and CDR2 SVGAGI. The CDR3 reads CASSPDRVGAYEQYF. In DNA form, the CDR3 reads TGTGCCAGCAGTCCCGACAGGGTAGGAGCCTACGAGCAGTACTTC.

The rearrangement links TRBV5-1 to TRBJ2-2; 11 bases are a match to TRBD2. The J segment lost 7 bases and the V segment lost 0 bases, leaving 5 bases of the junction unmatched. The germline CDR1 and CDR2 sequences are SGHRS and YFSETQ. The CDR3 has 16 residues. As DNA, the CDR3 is TGCGCCAGCAGCTTGGCCGGAACTAGCGGGAGCGGGGAGCTGTTTTTT. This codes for CASSLAGTSGSGELFF.

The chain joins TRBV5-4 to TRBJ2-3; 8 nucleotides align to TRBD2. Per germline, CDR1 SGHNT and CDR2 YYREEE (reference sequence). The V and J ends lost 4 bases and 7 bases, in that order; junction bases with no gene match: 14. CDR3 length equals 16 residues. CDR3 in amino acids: CASSPGGARGANTQYF. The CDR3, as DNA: TGTGCCAGCAGCCCGGGCGGGGCGCGGGGGGCAAATACGCAGTATTTT.